The 5 T cell receptor beta chains below come from one sample, sequenced in a study of regulatory T cells in long-lasting Graves disease. Time point in this sample: persistent/refractory GD, antithyroid drugs over 5 years with positive TRAb. From RNA extracted from PBMCs, the TCR library was made. Combining iRepertoire HTBI primers with Arm-PCR of CDR3 regions, the authors built TCR beta libraries. TCRdb processed the multiplex PCR reads anew with MiXCR; each CDR3 protein has one entry. The sample yields about 470,000 distinct CDR3 sequences, around a fifth seen once. The sample consisted of peripheral blood mononuclear cells (PBMCs), taken when the disease was refractory, from a patient treated with antithyroid drugs. These receptors came from a female donor with Graves disease.

There are a few counts of this clonotype. This rearrangement joins TRBV20-1 to TRBJ2-7; 9 nucleotides match TRBD1. The germline gives CDR1 DFQATT, CDR2 SNEGSKA (reference sequence). V trimming: 2 bases; J trimming: 4 bases; junction bases outside the gene matches: 6. The CDR3 contains 14 residues. The DNA for the CDR3 is TGCAGTGCTAGAACAGGGGGCGTGGGTTACGAGCAGTACTTC. Protein: CSARTGGVGYEQYF.

The CDR3 loop is CASSSDRATEQYF. The CDR3 region has the DNA TGTGCCAGCAGCTCGGACAGGGCAACCGAGCAGTACTTC. This rearrangement joins TRBV7-2 to TRBJ2-7; TRBD1 agrees at 8 bases. The CDR3 is 13 residues long. Germline-derived CDR1 and CDR2 are SGHTA and FQGNSA. J lost 6 bases, V lost 4 bases, and 5 bases had no gene match.

The sample holds many counts of this clonotype. J is TRBJ1-6 and V is TRBV7-2; D remains unclear. CDR1 and CDR2 (germline): SGHTA, FQGNSA. V was clipped by 5 bases and J by 8 bases, with 10 bases between them. This CDR3 comprises 13 residues. CDR3 sequence (DNA): TGTGCCAGCAGCCCAACCGGGGATTCACCCCTCCACTTT. This sequence encodes CASSPTGDSPLHF.

The rearrangement joins TRBV7-2 to TRBJ2-3; 9 nucleotides line up with TRBD2. Trimming removed 3 bases from V and 5 bases from J; junction bases left unmatched: 3. Germline V gene lookup returns CDR1 SGHTA and CDR2 FQGNSA. This CDR3 has 14 amino acids. The CDR3 DNA sequence: TGTGCCAGCAGCTTGCGGGAGGGGAGAGATACGCAGTATTTT. Its translation is CASSLREGRDTQYF.

This clonotype was found a few times. The chain links TRBV4-1 to TRBJ1-5, with 7 bases that match TRBD1. Germline CDR1 MGHRA, CDR2 YSYEKL. The V and J ends lost 2 bases and 4 bases, in that order; junction bases with no gene match: 11. The CDR3 extends over 17 amino acids. The CDR3 here is CASSQSATGTGNQPQHF. In DNA, the CDR3 is TGCGCCAGCAGCCAATCGGCGACAGGGACGGGGAATCAGCCCCAGCATTTT.